This entry features one TCR beta chain sequence. The sample originates from a study of blood T cell repertoires in COVID-19. Assay used: immunoSEQ multiplex PCR; TCRdb lists only in-frame clones, some missing. The sample consists of 200,000 to 250,000 clones, 83% of them appearing once. The CDR3 has 13 residues. Germline V CDR1 and CDR2: LNHDA, SQIVND (reference sequence). The V gene end was trimmed by 8 bases and the J gene end by 4 bases; junction bases not matched to a gene: 4. This sequence was found in a woman between 40 and 55 years old who had been exposed to COVID-19. Sequenced material: PBMCs or T cells enriched from blood (not recorded which). The V gene is TRBV19, the J gene TRBJ1-2; TRBD1 agrees at 10 bases. CDR3 amino acids: CASYRDRGYGYTF. CDR3 nucleotide sequence: TGTGCCAGTTACCGGGACAGGGGCTATGGCTACACCTTC. Using reference TRBV19 and TRBJ1-2 for the parts outside the CDR3, the full variable domain is DGGITQSPKYLFRKEGQNVTLSCEQNLNHDAMYWYRQDPGQGLRLIYYSQIVNDFQKGDIAEGYSVSREKKESFPLTVTSAQKNPTAFYLCASYRDRGYGYTFGSGTRLTVV.